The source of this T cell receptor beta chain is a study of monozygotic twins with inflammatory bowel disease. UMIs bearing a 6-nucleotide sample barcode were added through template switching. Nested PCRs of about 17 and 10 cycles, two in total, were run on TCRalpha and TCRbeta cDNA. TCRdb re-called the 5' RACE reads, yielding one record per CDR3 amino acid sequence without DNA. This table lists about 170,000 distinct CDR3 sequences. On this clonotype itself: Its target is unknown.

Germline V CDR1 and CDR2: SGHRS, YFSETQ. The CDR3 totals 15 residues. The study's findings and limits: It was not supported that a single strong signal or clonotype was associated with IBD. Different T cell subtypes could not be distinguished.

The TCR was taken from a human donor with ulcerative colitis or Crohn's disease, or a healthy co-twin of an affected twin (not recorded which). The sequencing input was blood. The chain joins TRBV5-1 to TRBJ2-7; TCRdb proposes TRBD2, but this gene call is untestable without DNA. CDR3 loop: CASSSSGSSSYEQYF.